These T cell receptor beta chains were read from a single sample in a study of Ad26.COV2.S vaccination and SARS-CoV-2 variants. Sequencing was performed with immunoSEQ multiplex PCR; in TCRdb, only in-frame clones are kept and a portion is missing. The sample has 350,000 to 450,000 clones, roughly 90% seen once. Sequenced material: peripheral blood, taken in a trial of Ad26.COV2.S vaccine versus placebo. The receptors stem from a person aged 18-60 years who received the Ad26.COV2.S COVID-19 vaccine or a placebo. Each CDR3 is given with its conserved first and last residue. The order of the fields is clone size, D gene, J gene, V gene, CDR3 protein, CDR3 DNA. The D gene is left open where the match is weak. Clone size appears in some rows only: once, few, many, or a class for an expanded clone.

-,-,TRBJ1-1,TRBV18,CASSPTGNTEAFF,TGTGCCAGCTCACCAACAGGGAACACTGAAGCTTTCTTT
once,TRBD1,TRBJ1-2,TRBV4-1,CASSWPGGLSDYGYTF,TGCGCCAGCAGTTGGCCAGGGGGCCTAAGTGACTATGGCTACACCTTC
-,TRBD2,TRBJ2-1,TRBV24-1,CATSDSGLAGAREQFF,TGTGCCACCAGTGATAGCGGACTAGCGGGGGCCCGTGAGCAGTTCTTC
-,-,TRBJ2-7,TRBV30,CAWSGVRGSYEQYF,TGTGCCTGGAGTGGGGTCAGGGGCAGCTACGAGCAGTACTTC
once,-,TRBJ1-3,TRBV7-9,CASSGSGTRGDTIYF,TGTGCCAGCAGCGGGTCCGGGACCAGGGGCGACACCATATATTTT
-,-,TRBJ2-7,TRBV5-1,CASSPTRVEYEQYF,TGCGCCAGCAGCCCTACCAGGGTTGAGTACGAGCAGTACTTC
-,TRBD1,TRBJ2-7,TRBV7-9,CASSLSGQGPYEQYF,TGTGCCAGCAGCTTATCAGGACAGGGACCCTACGAGCAGTACTTC
-,TRBD2,TRBJ2-5,TRBV19,CASSTTSGGYQETQYF,TGTGCCAGTAGCACTACTAGCGGGGGGTACCAAGAGACCCAGTACTTC
-,-,TRBJ1-3,TRBV9,CASSVRGGSGNTIYF,TGTGCCAGCAGCGTCAGGGGAGGCTCCGGAAACACCATATATTTT
-,TRBD1,TRBJ2-1,TRBV4-1,CASSQRQGAYNEQFF,TGCGCCAGCAGCCAAAGACAGGGGGCCTACAATGAGCAGTTCTTC
-,TRBD1,TRBJ1-2,TRBV19,CASSTDSTGGSLYGYTF,TGTGCCAGTAGTACAGATTCGACAGGGGGCTCACTATATGGCTACACCTTC
-,TRBD1,TRBJ2-1,TRBV6-6,CASSYSGQGDNEQFF,TGTGCCAGCAGTTACTCGGGACAGGGGGACAATGAGCAGTTCTTC
-,TRBD2,TRBJ2-3,TRBV5-1,CASSSGLAGGLSTDTQYF,TGCGCCAGCAGCTCCGGACTAGCGGGGGGATTGAGCACAGATACGCAGTATTTT